The 4 T cell receptor beta chains in this list originate from one sample, sequenced in a study of vaccination effects on CD4 cells after COVID-19. Antigens for these TCRs are unknown. At the end of 10 days of culture, CD4+ T cells were isolated. Profiled with immunoSEQ multiplex PCR; TCRdb holds only in-frame clones, not every one. The profile shows about 58,000 clones, roughly 80% of them singletons. Sequenced material: CD4+ T cells from PBMCs cultured without peptide, taken before COVID-19 vaccination. Receptors were obtained from a human donor who received a COVID-19 vaccine.

CDR3 nucleotides: TGTGCCAGCAGCCCCGGGAGTGTATATGAAAAACTGTTTTTT. It translates to CASSPGSVYEKLFF. The chain employs TRBV11-2 and TRBJ1-4; D ambiguous. The CDR3 totals 14 residues. The germline gives CDR1 SGHAT, CDR2 FQNNGV. V shed 5 bases and J shed 6 bases, with 13 bases lying between them.

CDR3 loop: CASSLDQVQETQYF. DNA for the CDR3: TGTGCCAGCAGCTTAGACCAGGTGCAAGAGACCCAGTACTTC. The chain recombines TRBV11-1 with TRBJ2-5; the D is unclear. The CDR3 is made up of 14 amino acids. Trimming took off 1 base at V and 2 bases at J, with 8 bases between the two ends. CDR1 is SGHAT, CDR2 FQDESV, per germline (reference sequence).

V usage is TRBV1 and J usage is TRBJ2-7; the table's D call TRBD1 went unverified against the DNA. TRBV1 is labeled a pseudogene. The CDR3 is 16 amino acids. The CDR3 coding sequence is TGCACCAGCAGCCAAGATCGATCCAGGCGACGCTACGAGCAGTACGTC. Its protein is CTSSQDRSRRRYEQYV.

CDR3: CASSLGPPGQGDEQYV. The CDR3 DNA sequence: TGCGCCAGCAGCTTGGGACCGCCGGGACAGGGGGACGAGCAGTACGTC. This chain connects TRBV5-1 to TRBJ2-7; 11 bases match TRBD1. This CDR3 has 16 amino acids. Germline V gives CDR1 SGHRS, CDR2 YFSETQ. V dropped 0 bases and J dropped 5; count of bases not matched to a gene: 7.